This TCR beta chain stems from a study of OX40 agonist ivuxolimab in advanced cancers. V lost 9 bases to trimming and J lost 3 bases, with 14 bases between them. The CDR3 contains 13 residues. Germline CDR1 MNHEY, CDR2 SVGAGI. In its sample, this clone was seen a few times. Produced via immunoSEQ multiplex PCR; TCRdb's table is partial and in-frame only. The table has 30,000 to 35,000 clones, around 90% seen once. The chain employs TRBV6-5 and TRBJ1-1, with D tentatively TRBD1 (6 bases). The specimen comprised CD4+ or CD8+ T cells sorted from blood, sampled in a trial of the OX40 agonist ivuxolimab. The sequence came from an adult with an advanced solid tumor such as melanoma, head and neck, liver or kidney cancer. In nucleotides, the CDR3 is TGTGCCAGTAACCAGGGGTCGGACACTGAAGCTTTCTTT. Translation gives CASNQGSDTEAFF.